This T cell receptor beta chain is drawn from a study of T cell repertoires in cytomegalovirus infection. This clonotype has ten or more counts. The antigen is not known. CDR1 is SGHTA and CDR2 is FQGNSA in the germline V gene. This CDR3 has 16 residues. J gave up 2 bases and V 4 bases, and 5 bases lay outside the gene matches. TCRdb re-derived calls from the reads in MiXCR, one entry per CDR3 protein. The table includes under 350,000 distinct CDR3 sequences, about 20% detected once. The source material was cultured PBMCs, sampled from culture after CMV antigen stimulation. The chain is built from TRBV7-2 and TRBJ2-5; 12 positions match TRBD2. The source is a human donor in good health (CMV status not recorded). Some clones in this sample may be carry-over from other donors' samples. CDR3 sequence: CASSSRGTSGQETQYF. CDR3 DNA: TGTGCCAGCAGCTCGCGGGGGACTAGCGGGCAAGAGACCCAGTACTTC.